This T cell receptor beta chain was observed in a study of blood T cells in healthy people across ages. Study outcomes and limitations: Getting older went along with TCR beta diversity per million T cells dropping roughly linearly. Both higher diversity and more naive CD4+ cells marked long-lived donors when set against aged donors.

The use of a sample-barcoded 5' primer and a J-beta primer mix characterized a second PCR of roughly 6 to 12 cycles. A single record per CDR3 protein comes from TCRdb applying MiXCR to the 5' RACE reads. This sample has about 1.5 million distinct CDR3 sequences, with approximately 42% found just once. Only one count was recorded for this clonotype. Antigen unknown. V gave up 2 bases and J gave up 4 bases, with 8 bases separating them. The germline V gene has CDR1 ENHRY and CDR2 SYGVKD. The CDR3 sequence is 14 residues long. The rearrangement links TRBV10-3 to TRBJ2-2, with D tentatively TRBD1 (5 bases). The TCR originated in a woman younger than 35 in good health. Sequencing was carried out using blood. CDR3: CAISEGRVTGELFF. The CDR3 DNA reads TGTGCCATCAGTGAGGGCAGGGTCACCGGGGAGCTGTTTTTT.